This entry lists 10 T cell receptor beta chains sequenced from one sample in a study of T cell repertoires in cytomegalovirus infection. Antigen specificity for these receptors is unknown. TCRdb re-called the reads with MiXCR, one entry per CDR3 protein. In the table there are hundreds of thousands of distinct CDR3 sequences, roughly 30% of which are singletons. The sequencing here drew on cultured PBMCs, taken from culture after CMV antigen stimulation. Every receptor here comes from a human donor in good health (CMV status not recorded). Some clones in this sample may be carry-over from other donors' samples.

This clonotype appeared many times. The chain joins TRBV7-2 to TRBJ1-2; D ambiguous. Looked up from germline, CDR1 is SGHTA and CDR2 is FQGNSA. CDR3 size: 14 residues. V lost 5 bases and J 5 bases, leaving 15 bases between the germline ends. CDR3 nucleotides: TGTGCCAGCAGCCCAATGCCAGAATCGTATGGCTACACCTTC. It encodes CASSPMPESYGYTF.

The V call is TRBV6-6, the J call TRBJ1-2; D is possibly TRBD1 (6 bases). The CDR3 contains 15 residues. Germline V gene sequence: CDR1 MNHNY, CDR2 SVGAGI (reference sequence). Trimming pared 6 bases from V and 0 bases from J, leaving 14 bases between. Written as DNA, the CDR3 is TGTGCCAGCAGCTTTGCAGGGGTAGCTAACTATGGCTACACCTTC. Translating gives CASSFAGVANYGYTF.

This chain connects TRBV5-1 to TRBJ2-3; D is uncertain. Germline V gene data show CDR1 as SGHRS and CDR2 as YFSETQ. The V and J ends lost 4 bases and 4 bases respectively, with 13 bases between them. This CDR3 region has 14 residues. The CDR3 nucleotides read TGCGCCAGCAGCCCTCTCGATGAGTCAGATACGCAGTATTTT. Translating it yields CASSPLDESDTQYF.

In this sample, this clonotype turned up a few times. The chain recombines TRBV6-5 with TRBJ2-1, with a weak D call TRBD1 (5 bases). V shed 7 bases and J shed 7 bases, with 17 bases lying between them. The CDR3 extends over 14 amino acids. Germline V gene sequence: CDR1 MNHEY, CDR2 SVGAGI. The CDR3: CASKRQFYVNEQFF. CDR3 DNA: TGTGCCAGCAAGCGACAGTTTTACGTAAATGAGCAGTTCTTC.

J is TRBJ2-3 and V is TRBV20-1, with D possibly being TRBD2 (5 bases). Trimming shortened V by 4 bases and J by 8 bases, and 19 bases separated the two germline ends. CDR1 is DFQATT, CDR2 SNEGSKA, per germline (reference sequence). This CDR3 is 14 amino acids long. The CDR3 protein is CSAKRVVASGTQYF. CDR3 in DNA: TGCAGTGCTAAGAGGGTAGTGGCGTCGGGTACGCAGTATTTT.

This clonotype has only a few counts. This chain joins TRBV12-3 or TRBV12-4 and TRBJ2-7, with D perhaps given as TRBD1 or TRBD2 (5 bases each). This CDR3 spans 14 amino acids. Deletions cut 6 bases from V and 2 bases from J, with 14 bases between. CDR3 protein: CASSLPGTPYEQYF. The CDR3 nucleotides are TGTGCCAGCAGCCTACCGGGGACCCCCTACGAGCAGTACTTC.

Only a few counts were recorded for this clonotype. This chain connects TRBV11-2 to TRBJ2-5, with D maybe TRBD2 (6 bases). Trimming removed 10 bases from V and 2 bases from J, with 20 bases in between. Germline V gene data show CDR1 as SGHAT and CDR2 as FQNNGV. The CDR3 length is 15 residues. The DNA for the CDR3 is TGTGCCACCACCCGGGGGAGCCGGTGGCAAGAGACCCAGTACTTC. This codes for CATTRGSRWQETQYF.

This sequence joins TRBV7-8 and TRBJ2-3; possible D gene TRBD2, 6 bases. V lost 5 bases to trimming and J lost 9 bases, with 18 bases between them. CDR1 is SGHVS, CDR2 FQNEAQ, per germline. The CDR3 contains 14 residues. The CDR3 protein is CASSLPVAVRTQYF. Here the CDR3 DNA reads TGTGCCAGCAGCCTACCCGTAGCGGTGAGGACGCAGTATTTT.

The rearrangement links TRBV20-1 to TRBJ1-1; no clear D gene. Germline values: CDR1 DFQATT, CDR2 SNEGSKA (reference sequence). This CDR3 spans 9 amino acids. The CDR3 reads CRLPHEAFF. Written as DNA, the CDR3 is TGCAGGCTACCCCATGAAGCTTTCTTT.

There are many counts of this clonotype. The V call is TRBV7-6, the J call TRBJ1-4; D might be TRBD1 (6 bases). The CDR3 has 15 residues. Trimming took off 6 bases at V and 5 bases at J, with 16 bases between the two ends. Germline values: CDR1 SGHVS, CDR2 FNYEAQ. CDR3 bases: TGTGCCAGCAGTTCAACGGGGGGGCCGAATGAAAAACTGTTTTTT. Its protein product is CASSSTGGPNEKLFF.